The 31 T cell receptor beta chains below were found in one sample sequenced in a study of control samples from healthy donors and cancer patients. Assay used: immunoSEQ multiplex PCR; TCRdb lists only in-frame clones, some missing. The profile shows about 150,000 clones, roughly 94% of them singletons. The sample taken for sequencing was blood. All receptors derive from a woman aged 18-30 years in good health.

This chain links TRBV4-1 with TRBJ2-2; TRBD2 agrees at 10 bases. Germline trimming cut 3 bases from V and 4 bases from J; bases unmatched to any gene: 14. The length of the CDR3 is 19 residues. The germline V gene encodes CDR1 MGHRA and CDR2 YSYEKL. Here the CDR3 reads CASSHEGLAGETSTGELFF. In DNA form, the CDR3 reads TGCGCCAGCAGCCATGAGGGGCTAGCGGGAGAAACGAGCACCGGGGAGCTGTTTTTT.

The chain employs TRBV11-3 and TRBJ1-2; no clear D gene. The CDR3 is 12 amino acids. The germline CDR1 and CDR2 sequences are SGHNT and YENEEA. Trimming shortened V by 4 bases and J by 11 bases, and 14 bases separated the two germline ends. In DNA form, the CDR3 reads TGTGCCAGCAGCTCGAACCCGTGGGGATACACCTTC. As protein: CASSSNPWGYTF.

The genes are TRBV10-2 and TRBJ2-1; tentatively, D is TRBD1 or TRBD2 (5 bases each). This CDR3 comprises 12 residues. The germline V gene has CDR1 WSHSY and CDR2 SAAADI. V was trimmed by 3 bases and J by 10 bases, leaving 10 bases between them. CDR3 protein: CASSDGAREQFF. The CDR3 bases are TGCGCCAGCAGTGACGGGGCGCGGGAGCAGTTCTTC.

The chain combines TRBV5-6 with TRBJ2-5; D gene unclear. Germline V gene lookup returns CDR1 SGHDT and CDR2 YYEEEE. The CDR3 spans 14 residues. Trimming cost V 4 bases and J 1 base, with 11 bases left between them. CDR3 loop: CASSLYWGQETQYF. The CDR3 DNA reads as TGTGCCAGCAGCCTCTACTGGGGCCAAGAGACCCAGTACTTC.

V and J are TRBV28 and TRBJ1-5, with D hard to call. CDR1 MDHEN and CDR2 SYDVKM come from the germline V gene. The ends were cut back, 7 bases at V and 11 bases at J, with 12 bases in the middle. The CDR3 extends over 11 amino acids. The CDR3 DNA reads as TGTGCCAGCAACACCCACGGGGCCCAGCATTTT. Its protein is CASNTHGAQHF.

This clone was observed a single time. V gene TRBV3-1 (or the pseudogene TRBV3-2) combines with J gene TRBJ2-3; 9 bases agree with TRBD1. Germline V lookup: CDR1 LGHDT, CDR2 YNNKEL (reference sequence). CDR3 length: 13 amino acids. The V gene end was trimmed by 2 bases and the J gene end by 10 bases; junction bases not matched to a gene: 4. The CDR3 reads CASSQRTGEAQYF. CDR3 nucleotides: TGTGCCAGCAGCCAACGGACAGGGGAGGCGCAGTATTTT.

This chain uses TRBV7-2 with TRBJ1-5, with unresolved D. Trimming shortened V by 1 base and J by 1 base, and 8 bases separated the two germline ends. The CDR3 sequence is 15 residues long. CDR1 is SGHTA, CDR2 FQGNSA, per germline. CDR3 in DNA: TGTGCCAGCAGCTTAGGCTGGGGAAGCAATCAGCCCCAGCATTTT. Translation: CASSLGWGSNQPQHF.

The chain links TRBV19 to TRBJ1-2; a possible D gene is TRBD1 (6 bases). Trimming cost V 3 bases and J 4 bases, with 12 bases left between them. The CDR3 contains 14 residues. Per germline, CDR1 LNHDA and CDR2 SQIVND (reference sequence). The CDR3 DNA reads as TGTGCCAGTAGTATTAAGACAGGCCCCTATGGCTACACCTTC. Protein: CASSIKTGPYGYTF.

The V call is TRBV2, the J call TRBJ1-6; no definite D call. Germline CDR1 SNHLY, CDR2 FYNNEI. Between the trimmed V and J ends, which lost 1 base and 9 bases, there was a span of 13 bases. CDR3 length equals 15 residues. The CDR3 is CASSEGGMGSSPLHF. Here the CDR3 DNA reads TGTGCCAGCAGTGAAGGGGGAATGGGGAGTTCACCCCTCCACTTT.

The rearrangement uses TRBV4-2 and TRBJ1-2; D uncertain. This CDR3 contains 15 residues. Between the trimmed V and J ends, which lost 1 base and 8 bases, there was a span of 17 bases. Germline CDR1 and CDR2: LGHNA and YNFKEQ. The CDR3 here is CASSQVVMAPQGYTF. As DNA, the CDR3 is TGTGCCAGCAGCCAAGTAGTCATGGCGCCTCAGGGCTACACCTTC.

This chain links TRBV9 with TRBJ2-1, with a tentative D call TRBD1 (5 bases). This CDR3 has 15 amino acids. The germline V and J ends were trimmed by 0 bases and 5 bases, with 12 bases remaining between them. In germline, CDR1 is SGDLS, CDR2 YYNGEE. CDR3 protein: CASSVAYAGHNEQFF. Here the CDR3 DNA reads TGTGCCAGCAGCGTAGCTTATGCAGGGCACAATGAGCAGTTCTTC. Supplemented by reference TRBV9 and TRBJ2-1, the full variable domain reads DSGVTQTPKHLITATGQRVTLRCSPRSGDLSVYWYQQSLDQGLQFLIQYYNGEERAKGNILERFSAQQFPDLHSELNLSSLELGDSALYFCASSVAYAGHNEQFFGPGTRLTVL.

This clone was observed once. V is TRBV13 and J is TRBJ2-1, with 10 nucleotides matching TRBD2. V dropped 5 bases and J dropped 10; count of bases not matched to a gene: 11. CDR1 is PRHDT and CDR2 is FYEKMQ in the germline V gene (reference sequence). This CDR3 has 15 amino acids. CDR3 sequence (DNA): TGTGCCAGCAGCACTTTGACTAGCGGGCCGGCGGAGCAGTTCTTC. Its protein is CASSTLTSGPAEQFF.

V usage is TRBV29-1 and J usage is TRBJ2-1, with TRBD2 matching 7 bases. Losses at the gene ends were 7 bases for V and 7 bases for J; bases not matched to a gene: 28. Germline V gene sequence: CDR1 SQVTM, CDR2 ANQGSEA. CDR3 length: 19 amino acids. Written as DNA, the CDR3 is TGCAGCGCCAATGTCGGGTCCATGTCGTTGTCTAGCGGAACGAATGAGCAGTTCTTC. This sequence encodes CSANVGSMSLSSGTNEQFF.

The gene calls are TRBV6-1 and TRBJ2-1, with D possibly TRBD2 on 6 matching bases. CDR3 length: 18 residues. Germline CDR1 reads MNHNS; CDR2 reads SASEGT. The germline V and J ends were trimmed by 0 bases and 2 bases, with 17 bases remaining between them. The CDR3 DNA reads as TGTGCCAGCAGTGAAGCGCTCGGGAGAGCTTATACCTACAATGAGCAGTTCTTC. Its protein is CASSEALGRAYTYNEQFF.

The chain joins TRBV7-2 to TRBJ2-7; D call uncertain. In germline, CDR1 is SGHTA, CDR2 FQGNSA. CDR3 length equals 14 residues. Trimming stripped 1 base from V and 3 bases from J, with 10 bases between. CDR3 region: CASSLDSVDYEQYF. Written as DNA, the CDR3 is TGTGCCAGCAGCTTAGACTCAGTTGACTACGAGCAGTACTTC. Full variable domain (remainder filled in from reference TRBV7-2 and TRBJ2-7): GAGVSQSPSNKVTEKGKDVELRCDPISGHTALYWYRQSLGQGLEFLIYFQGNSAPDKSGLPSDRFSAERTGGSVSTLTIQRTQQEDSAVYLCASSLDSVDYEQYFGPGTRLTVT.

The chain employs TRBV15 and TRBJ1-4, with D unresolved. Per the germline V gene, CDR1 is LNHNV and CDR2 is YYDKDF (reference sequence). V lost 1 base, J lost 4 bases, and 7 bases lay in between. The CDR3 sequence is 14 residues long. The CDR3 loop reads CATSRGQINEKLFF. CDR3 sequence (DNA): TGTGCCACCAGCAGAGGGCAGATTAATGAAAAACTGTTTTTT.

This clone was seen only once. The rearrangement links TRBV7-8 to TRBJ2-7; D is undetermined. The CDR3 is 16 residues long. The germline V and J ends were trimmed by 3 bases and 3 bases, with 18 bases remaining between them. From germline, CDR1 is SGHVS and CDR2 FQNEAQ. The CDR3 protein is CASSLSVGLGGYEQYF. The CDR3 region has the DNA TGTGCCAGCAGCTTGTCAGTGGGATTGGGCGGCTACGAGCAGTACTTC.

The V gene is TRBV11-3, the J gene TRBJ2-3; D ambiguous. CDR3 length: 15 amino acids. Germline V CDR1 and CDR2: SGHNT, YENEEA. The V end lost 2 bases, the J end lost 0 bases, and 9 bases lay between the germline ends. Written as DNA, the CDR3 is TGTGCCAGCAGCTTAAACAGTGCTAGCACAGATACGCAGTATTTT. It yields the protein CASSLNSASTDTQYF.

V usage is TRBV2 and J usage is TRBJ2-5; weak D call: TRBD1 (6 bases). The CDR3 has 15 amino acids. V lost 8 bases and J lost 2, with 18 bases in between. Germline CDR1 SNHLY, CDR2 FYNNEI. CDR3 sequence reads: CASSLQGRAQETQYF. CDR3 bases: TGTGCCAGCTCGTTACAGGGTCGGGCACAAGAGACCCAGTACTTC.

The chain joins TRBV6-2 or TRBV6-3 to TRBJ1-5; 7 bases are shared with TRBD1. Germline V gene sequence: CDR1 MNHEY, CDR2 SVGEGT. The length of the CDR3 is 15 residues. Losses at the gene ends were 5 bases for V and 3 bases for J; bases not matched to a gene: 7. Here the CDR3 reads CASSTRQGVNQPQHF. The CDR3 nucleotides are TGTGCCAGCAGTACAAGACAGGGCGTCAATCAGCCCCAGCATTTT.

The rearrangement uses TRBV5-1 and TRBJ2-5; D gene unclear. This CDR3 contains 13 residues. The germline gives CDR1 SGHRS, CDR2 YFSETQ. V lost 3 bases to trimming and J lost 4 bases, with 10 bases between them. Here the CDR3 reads CASSSAFLETQYF. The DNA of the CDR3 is TGCGCCAGCAGCTCCGCGTTCTTAGAGACCCAGTACTTC.

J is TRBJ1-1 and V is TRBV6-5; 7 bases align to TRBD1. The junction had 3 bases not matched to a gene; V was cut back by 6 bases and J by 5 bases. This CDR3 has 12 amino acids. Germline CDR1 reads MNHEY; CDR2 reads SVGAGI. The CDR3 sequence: CASSPGGTEAFF. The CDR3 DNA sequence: TGTGCCAGCAGCCCAGGGGGGACTGAAGCTTTCTTT.

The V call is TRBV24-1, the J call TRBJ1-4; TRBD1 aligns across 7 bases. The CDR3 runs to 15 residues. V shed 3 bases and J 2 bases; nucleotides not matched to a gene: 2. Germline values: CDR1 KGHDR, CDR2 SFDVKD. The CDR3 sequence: CATSDATGTNEKLFF. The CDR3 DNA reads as TGTGCCACCAGTGATGCGACAGGGACTAATGAAAAACTGTTTTTT.

The CDR3 coding sequence is TGTGCCAGCAGGAAGGCTACCGGGGAGCTGTTTTTT. Encoded protein: CASRKATGELFF. This chain connects TRBV21-1 to TRBJ2-2. TRBV21-1 is a pseudogene. This CDR3 is 12 amino acids long.

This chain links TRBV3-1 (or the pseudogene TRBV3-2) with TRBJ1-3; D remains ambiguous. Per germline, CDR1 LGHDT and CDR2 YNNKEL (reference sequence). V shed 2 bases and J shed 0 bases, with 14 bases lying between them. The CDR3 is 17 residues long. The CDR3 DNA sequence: TGTGCCAGCAGCCAACTTTCCAGGCCGTTCTCTGGAAACACCATATATTTT. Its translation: CASSQLSRPFSGNTIYF.

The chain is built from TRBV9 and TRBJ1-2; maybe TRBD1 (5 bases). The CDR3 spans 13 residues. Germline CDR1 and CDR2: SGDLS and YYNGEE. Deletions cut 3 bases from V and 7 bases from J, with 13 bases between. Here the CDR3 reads CASSAPQETGYTF. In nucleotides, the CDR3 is TGTGCCAGCAGCGCGCCACAGGAGACTGGCTACACCTTC.

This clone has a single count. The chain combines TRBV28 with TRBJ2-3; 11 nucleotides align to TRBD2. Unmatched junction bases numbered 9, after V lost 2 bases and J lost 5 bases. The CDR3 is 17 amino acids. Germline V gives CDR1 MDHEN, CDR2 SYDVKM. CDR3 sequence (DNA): TGTGCCAGCAGTTTAGTCCCGACTAGCGGGGCCCGAGATACGCAGTATTTT. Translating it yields CASSLVPTSGARDTQYF.

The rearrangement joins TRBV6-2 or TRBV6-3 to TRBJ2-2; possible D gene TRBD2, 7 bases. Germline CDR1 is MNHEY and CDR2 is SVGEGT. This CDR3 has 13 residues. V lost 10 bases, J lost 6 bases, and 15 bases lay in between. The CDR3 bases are TGTGCCATCAACCCCGGGGGGCCCGGGGAGCTGTTTTTT. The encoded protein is CAINPGGPGELFF.

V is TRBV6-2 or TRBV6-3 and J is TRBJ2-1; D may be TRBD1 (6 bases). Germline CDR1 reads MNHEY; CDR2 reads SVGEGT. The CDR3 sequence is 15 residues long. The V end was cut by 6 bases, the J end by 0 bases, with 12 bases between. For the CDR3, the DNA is TGTGCCAGCAGCCCGATCAGGGGCTCCTACAATGAGCAGTTCTTC. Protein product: CASSPIRGSYNEQFF.

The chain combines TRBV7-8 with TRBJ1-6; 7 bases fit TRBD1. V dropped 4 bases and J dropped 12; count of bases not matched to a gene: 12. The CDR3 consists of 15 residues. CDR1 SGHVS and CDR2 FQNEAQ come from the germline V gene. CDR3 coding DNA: TGTGCCAGCAGCTCGCTGACAGGGTCGGGCATACCCCTCCACTTT. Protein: CASSSLTGSGIPLHF.

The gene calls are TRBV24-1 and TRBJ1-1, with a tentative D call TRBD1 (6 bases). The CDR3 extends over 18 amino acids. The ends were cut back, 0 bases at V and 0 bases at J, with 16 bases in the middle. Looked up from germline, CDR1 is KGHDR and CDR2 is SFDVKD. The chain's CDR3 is CATSDLGQLLALNTEAFF. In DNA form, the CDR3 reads TGTGCCACCAGTGATTTGGGACAGCTTCTAGCCCTGAACACTGAAGCTTTCTTT.